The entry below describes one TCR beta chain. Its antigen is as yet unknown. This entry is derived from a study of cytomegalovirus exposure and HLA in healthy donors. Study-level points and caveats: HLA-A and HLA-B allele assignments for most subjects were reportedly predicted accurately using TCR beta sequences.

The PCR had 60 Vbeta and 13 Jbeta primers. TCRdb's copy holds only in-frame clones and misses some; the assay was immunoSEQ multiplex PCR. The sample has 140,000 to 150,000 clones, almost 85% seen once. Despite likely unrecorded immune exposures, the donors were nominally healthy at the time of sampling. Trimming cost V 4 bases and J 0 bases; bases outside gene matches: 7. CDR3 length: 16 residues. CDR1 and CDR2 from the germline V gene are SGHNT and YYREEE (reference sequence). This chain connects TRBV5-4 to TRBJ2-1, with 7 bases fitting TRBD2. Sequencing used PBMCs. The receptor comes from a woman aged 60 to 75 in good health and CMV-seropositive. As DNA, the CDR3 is TGTGCCAGCAGCGGGGGGGGACCGAGCTCCTACAATGAGCAGTTCTTC. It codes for CASSGGGPSSYNEQFF.